These 24 T cell receptor beta chains came from one sample sequenced in a study of shared clonotypes between healthy human individuals. The method was immunoSEQ multiplex PCR; TCRdb's version includes in-frame clones alone and lacks a portion of them. Found here are 2.3 million or so clones, approximately 93% of them singletons; the top ten hold roughly 0.36%. Sequenced: naive CD4+ T cells from PBMCs. The subset denotes: CD45RA+ positively selected. These receptors came from a man aged 18 to 30 in good health. Some clones in this sample may be carry-over from other donors' samples.

Only a few counts were recorded for this clone. The chain links TRBV2 to TRBJ1-2; D is undetermined. Germline V gene sequence: CDR1 SNHLY, CDR2 FYNNEI. The CDR3 is made up of 14 amino acids. Trimming removed 8 bases from V and 5 bases from J, with 18 bases in between. CDR3 protein: CASQAPIRIYGYTF. For the CDR3, the DNA is TGTGCCAGCCAAGCTCCGATTAGGATATATGGCTACACCTTC.

The gene calls are TRBV9 and TRBJ2-1; no definite D call. The CDR3 covers 13 residues. V was clipped by 1 base and J by 10 bases, with 12 bases between them. The V gene's germline CDR1 is SGDLS and CDR2 YYNGEE. CDR3 sequence reads: CASSVLQLSEQFF. The CDR3 DNA sequence: TGTGCCAGCAGCGTACTCCAACTCAGCGAGCAGTTCTTC.

The chain has TRBV28 and TRBJ1-3; weak D call: TRBD1 (5 bases). This CDR3 is 17 amino acids long. Germline CDR1 reads MDHEN; CDR2 reads SYDVKM. V was shortened by 3 bases and J by 3 bases, with 18 bases between the two germline ends. Written as DNA, the CDR3 is TGTGCCAGCAGTTTGGTCATAGGGGAGTTATTTGGAAACACCATATATTTT. Its translation: CASSLVIGELFGNTIYF.

Here the CDR3 reads CASSSGQEAYEQYF. Here the CDR3 DNA reads TGTGCCAGCAGCTCGGGGCAGGAAGCTTACGAGCAGTACTTC. The chain combines TRBV5-7 with TRBJ2-7; D may correspond to TRBD1 or TRBD2 (5 bases each). TRBV5-7 is treated as an ORF (open reading frame) with a function not yet certain. The CDR3 has 14 amino acids. Trimming stripped 3 bases from V and 4 bases from J, with 14 bases between.

The V call is TRBV5-1, the J call TRBJ2-1; weak D call: TRBD1 (6 bases). The length of the CDR3 is 14 residues. Germline lookup yields CDR1 SGHRS and CDR2 YFSETQ. V was trimmed by 6 bases and J by 3 bases, leaving 13 bases between them. For the CDR3, the DNA is TGCGCCAGCACGGACGGACAGTACTACAATGAGCAGTTCTTC. It yields the protein CASTDGQYYNEQFF. Full variable domain (outside the CDR3, taken from reference TRBV5-1 and TRBJ2-1): KAGVTQTPRYLIKTRGQQVTLSCSPISGHRSVSWYQQTPGQGLQFLFEYFSETQRNKGNFPGRFSGRQFSNSRSEMNVSTLELGDSALYLCASTDGQYYNEQFFGPGTRLTVL.

The chain carries TRBV18 and TRBJ2-2, with D unclear. CDR1 KGHSH and CDR2 LQKENI come from the germline V gene. This CDR3 is built from 14 residues. Trimming removed 4 bases from V and 6 bases from J, with 12 bases in between. The CDR3 sequence: CASSQLQQSGELFF. The CDR3 coding sequence is TGTGCCAGCTCACAACTCCAGCAATCCGGGGAGCTGTTTTTT.

The V gene is TRBV2, the J gene TRBJ2-3; TRBD1 might be the D (5 bases). CDR1 is SNHLY, CDR2 FYNNEI, per germline. The CDR3 length is 16 residues. V was clipped by 6 bases and J by 0 bases, with 16 bases between them. CDR3 residues: CASSLSQGGSTDTQYF. CDR3 bases: TGTGCCAGCAGCCTCTCCCAGGGCGGCAGCACAGATACGCAGTATTTT. The full variable domain, in which reference TRBV2 and TRBJ2-3 provide the parts outside the CDR3, is EPEVTQTPSHQVTQMGQEVILRCVPISNHLYFYWYRQILGQKVEFLVSFYNNEISEKSEIFDDQFSVERPDGSNFTLKIRSTKLEDSAMYFCASSLSQGGSTDTQYFGPGTRLTVL.

The V call is TRBV5-1, the J call TRBJ1-2; TRBD1 might be the D (6 bases). V shed 0 bases and J shed 2 bases, with 11 bases lying between them. The CDR3 sequence is 15 residues long. Germline V gene sequence: CDR1 SGHRS, CDR2 YFSETQ. CDR3 nucleotide sequence: TGCGCCAGCAGCTTGGGAAGGGGGGAAAACTATGGCTACACCTTC. This gives the protein CASSLGRGENYGYTF.

Only one count was recorded for this clone. CDR3 region: CASSRQGFDTQYF. The CDR3 bases are TGCGCCAGCAGCCGACAGGGGTTTGATACGCAGTATTTT. The rearrangement links TRBV5-1 to TRBJ2-3, with 8 bases lining up with TRBD1. Per germline, CDR1 SGHRS and CDR2 YFSETQ. Losses at the gene ends were 4 bases for V and 6 bases for J; bases not matched to a gene: 4. This CDR3 spans 13 amino acids. The whole variable domain, remainder taken from reference TRBV5-1 and TRBJ2-3, is KAGVTQTPRYLIKTRGQQVTLSCSPISGHRSVSWYQQTPGQGLQFLFEYFSETQRNKGNFPGRFSGRQFSNSRSEMNVSTLELGDSALYLCASSRQGFDTQYFGPGTRLTVL.

This chain uses TRBV4-3 with TRBJ1-4, with TRBD1 as a possible D gene (5 bases). Trimming shortened V by 0 bases and J by 7 bases, and 15 bases separated the two germline ends. In germline, CDR1 is LGHNA, CDR2 YSLEER. The CDR3 contains 16 residues. The CDR3 protein is CASSQDRVGRGEKLFF. The CDR3 nucleotides are TGCGCCAGCAGCCAAGATCGGGTGGGGAGGGGTGAAAAACTGTTTTTT.

The chain combines TRBV28 with TRBJ2-1; D gene ambiguous. The CDR3 sequence is 13 residues long. Germline V lookup: CDR1 MDHEN, CDR2 SYDVKM. Deletions cut 5 bases from V and 6 bases from J, with 11 bases between. The CDR3 loop reads CASSPPPGNEQFF. CDR3 DNA: TGTGCCAGCAGTCCTCCTCCGGGCAATGAGCAGTTCTTC.

The count of this clone is one. The rearrangement uses TRBV9 and TRBJ2-1; D is unclear. V lost 2 bases to trimming and J lost 10 bases, with 16 bases between them. This CDR3 region has 14 residues. Germline CDR1 SGDLS, CDR2 YYNGEE. In nucleotides, the CDR3 is TGTGCCAGCAGCGTGGCCAGGCTTAAGGGCGAGCAGTTCTTC. Protein product: CASSVARLKGEQFF.

V and J are TRBV28 and TRBJ2-4; D possibly corresponds to TRBD2 (6 bases). The germline gives CDR1 MDHEN, CDR2 SYDVKM. V was shortened by 5 bases and J by 6 bases, with 14 bases between the two germline ends. The length of the CDR3 is 14 residues. The CDR3 sequence is CASSTTHGGNIQYF. Here the CDR3 DNA reads TGTGCCAGCAGTACCACACACGGGGGAAACATTCAGTACTTC.

In the case of this clone: The same CDR3 is also encoded by other DNA sequences in this sample. The CDR3 sequence: CASSLAGADTQYF. The DNA for the CDR3 is TGTGCCAGCAGCTTAGCTGGGGCAGATACGCAGTATTTT. The chain carries TRBV7-6 and TRBJ2-3; D call uncertain. The CDR3 spans 13 residues. V gave up 0 bases and J gave up 4 bases, with 5 bases separating them. Germline CDR1 and CDR2: SGHVS and FNYEAQ.

The V gene is TRBV7-3, the J gene TRBJ2-5; 7 bases agree with TRBD1. This CDR3 comprises 15 residues. J was trimmed by 5 bases and V by 5 bases; bases with no gene match: 11. The germline V gene encodes CDR1 SGHTA and CDR2 FQGTGA. CDR3 bases: TGTGCCAGCAGCACCTTCCCGACAGGGCTGGAGACCCAGTACTTC. Its protein is CASSTFPTGLETQYF.

The CDR3 loop is CASGVDRATGELFF. The CDR3 nucleotides read TGTGCCAGTGGAGTAGACAGGGCGACCGGGGAGCTGTTTTTT. This chain uses TRBV19 with TRBJ2-2; 7 nucleotides line up with TRBD1. CDR3 length: 14 amino acids. The germline CDR1 and CDR2 sequences are LNHDA and SQIVND (reference sequence). With 8 bases clipped from V and 5 bases from J, the junction kept 8 bases outside the gene matches.

The V and J genes are TRBV7-2 and TRBJ2-3; D call uncertain. This CDR3 comprises 14 residues. V shed 5 bases and J shed 4 bases, with 13 bases lying between them. Germline V gives CDR1 SGHTA, CDR2 FQGNSA. The CDR3 DNA reads as TGTGCCAGCAGCCTGATGCCGAACGCAGATACGCAGTATTTT. It encodes CASSLMPNADTQYF.

The chain combines TRBV5-4 with TRBJ2-5; 8 nucleotides align to TRBD1. The CDR3 has 14 amino acids. Germline trimming cut 6 bases from V and 4 bases from J; bases unmatched to any gene: 8. Germline values: CDR1 SGHNT, CDR2 YYREEE (reference sequence). CDR3 in amino acids: CASTQGQERETQYF. Here the CDR3 DNA reads TGTGCCAGCACCCAGGGACAGGAACGAGAGACCCAGTACTTC.

The chain combines TRBV5-4 with TRBJ2-7, with 9 bases identical to TRBD1. This CDR3 has 15 amino acids. J gave up 4 bases and V 3 bases, and 8 bases lay outside the gene matches. CDR1 and CDR2 from the germline V gene are SGHNT and YYREEE (reference sequence). CDR3 amino acids: CASSSGTGKGYEQYF. The CDR3 nucleotides read TGTGCCAGCAGCTCAGGGACAGGGAAAGGGTACGAGCAGTACTTC.

This chain connects TRBV4-1 to TRBJ2-7; maybe TRBD2 (6 bases). This CDR3 is 17 amino acids long. From germline, CDR1 is MGHRA and CDR2 YSYEKL. V lost 1 base and J 7 bases, leaving 23 bases between the germline ends. The CDR3 nucleotides read TGCGCCAGCAGCCAAGGAACTCACCGGGACTTATATGGAGAGCAGTACTTC. This codes for CASSQGTHRDLYGEQYF.

On this clone: Other DNA variants within this sample encode the same CDR3. The V gene is TRBV6-5, the J gene TRBJ2-7, with 10 positions matching TRBD1. The CDR3 extends over 15 amino acids. The germline gives CDR1 MNHEY, CDR2 SVGAGI. V lost 2 bases and J lost 1; bases outside the gene matches: 2. CDR3 DNA sequence: TGTGCCAGCAGTTACAGGGACAGGGGATCCTACGAGCAGTACTTC. Translation gives CASSYRDRGSYEQYF.

The J gene is TRBJ1-2, the V gene TRBV18; 7 positions agree with TRBD1. Germline V gene sequence: CDR1 KGHSH, CDR2 LQKENI. The CDR3 covers 15 residues. V trimming: 4 bases; J trimming: 4 bases; junction bases outside the gene matches: 9. CDR3: CASSLGTERAYGYTF. In DNA, the CDR3 is TGTGCCAGCTCACTAGGGACAGAACGAGCCTATGGCTACACCTTC.

The gene calls are TRBV14 and TRBJ2-2; possible D gene TRBD2, 5 bases. V was trimmed by 2 bases and J by 8 bases, leaving 18 bases between them. CDR1 and CDR2 from the germline V gene are SGHDN and FVKESK. The length of the CDR3 is 16 residues. CDR3 coding DNA: TGTGCCAGCAGCCAACCCGGTTCGAGGGTGTCTGGGGAGCTGTTTTTT. Translating it yields CASSQPGSRVSGELFF.

The V and J genes are TRBV21-1 and TRBJ2-4; the table gives TRBD2 as D, unverified against the DNA. TRBV21-1 is assigned pseudogene status. The CDR3 length is 18 residues. The DNA for the CDR3 is TGTGCCAGCAGCAAAGCAGCGGGAACCCATCTAGCCAAAAACATTCAGTACTTC. Translating gives CASSKAAGTHLAKNIQYF.